This passage covers 8 T cell receptor beta chains from one sample sequenced in a study of blood T cell repertoires in COVID-19. Generated by immunoSEQ multiplex PCR, the TCRdb table keeps only in-frame clones and is missing some. The table lists approximately 76,000 clones, around 88% of them singletons, with 39% in the top ten. Sequenced sample: peripheral blood. These receptors originate from a man older than 75 with active or convalescent COVID-19.

V and J are TRBV6-6 and TRBJ2-5, with 8 bases matching TRBD2. The CDR3 has 16 amino acids. V lost 6 bases to trimming and J lost 5 bases; unmatched junction nucleotides: 14. CDR1 MNHNY and CDR2 SVGAGI come from the germline V gene (reference sequence). CDR3 amino acids: CASRDPGTRALETQYF. The CDR3 region has the DNA TGTGCCAGCAGAGATCCCGGGACTAGGGCCCTCGAGACCCAGTACTTC.

This clone showed up just once. The chain combines TRBV19 with TRBJ2-7; D unclear. In germline, CDR1 is LNHDA, CDR2 SQIVND (reference sequence). Trimming removed 1 base at V and 4 bases at J, with 14 bases between. The length of the CDR3 is 15 residues. DNA of the CDR3: TGTGCCAGTAGTATAGGACCAGGAAGTTGGTACGAGCAGTACTTC. Its protein product is CASSIGPGSWYEQYF.

The J gene is TRBJ2-5, the V gene TRBV5-1; a possible D gene is TRBD2 (5 bases). This CDR3 spans 15 amino acids. V dropped 0 bases and J dropped 9 bases, with 18 bases sitting between them. Germline CDR1 reads SGHRS; CDR2 reads YFSETQ. In nucleotides, the CDR3 is TGCGCCAGCAGCTTGGAAGTCGGGGTCACAGTCCCCCAGTACTTC. It encodes CASSLEVGVTVPQYF.

The J gene is TRBJ2-1, the V gene TRBV10-3; possibly TRBD2 for D (6 bases). CDR1 and CDR2 (germline): ENHRY, SYGVKD. The CDR3 extends over 16 amino acids. V lost 4 bases, J lost 2 bases, and 15 bases lay in between. CDR3 residues: CAISGLGSPTYNEQFF. For the CDR3, the DNA is TGTGCCATCAGTGGTCTCGGGAGCCCGACCTACAATGAGCAGTTCTTC.

J is TRBJ2-7 and V is TRBV28; 10 bases line up with TRBD1. CDR1 is MDHEN and CDR2 is SYDVKM in the germline V gene. The V segment lost 5 bases and the J segment 2 bases; nucleotides outside the gene matches: 6. The CDR3 consists of 15 residues. Written as DNA, the CDR3 is TGTGCCAGCAGTCTCCGGACAGGGGGTCCCTACGAGCAGTACTTC. Translation gives CASSLRTGGPYEQYF.

This clone was recorded once. The chain employs TRBV5-1 and TRBJ2-2, with TRBD2 identical over 12 bases. Trimming cost V 3 bases and J 5 bases; bases outside gene matches: 5. Germline V gene sequence: CDR1 SGHRS, CDR2 YFSETQ. The CDR3 is made up of 16 amino acids. DNA of the CDR3: TGCGCCAGCAGCTCGACTAGCGGGAGAAGTACCGGGGAGCTGTTTTTT. Translation: CASSSTSGRSTGELFF. The whole variable domain, remainder taken from reference TRBV5-1 and TRBJ2-2, is KAGVTQTPRYLIKTRGQQVTLSCSPISGHRSVSWYQQTPGQGLQFLFEYFSETQRNKGNFPGRFSGRQFSNSRSEMNVSTLELGDSALYLCASSSTSGRSTGELFFGEGSRLTVL.

The chain joins TRBV15 to TRBJ1-1; TRBD1 might be the D (5 bases). The germline V and J ends were trimmed by 6 bases and 1 base, with 12 bases remaining between them. The CDR3 consists of 14 residues. Germline assignment: CDR1 LNHNV and CDR2 YYDKDF (reference sequence). In DNA form, the CDR3 reads TGTGCCACCAGAAGGATAACAGGGAACACTGAAGCTTTCTTT. It yields the protein CATRRITGNTEAFF.

This clone has more than one count but fewer than ten. The chain recombines TRBV18 with TRBJ2-1; D may be TRBD1 (5 bases). Germline values: CDR1 KGHSH, CDR2 LQKENI. This CDR3 has 14 amino acids. The ends were cut back, 4 bases at V and 10 bases at J, with 17 bases in the middle. The CDR3 is CASSQSDSHGEQFF. The CDR3 bases are TGTGCCAGCTCACAGAGTGACAGTCACGGCGAGCAGTTCTTC. Drawing the rest from reference TRBV18 and TRBJ2-1, the complete variable domain is NAGVMQNPRHLVRRRGQEARLRCSPMKGHSHVYWYRQLPEEGLKFMVYLQKENIIDESGMPKERFSAEFPKEGPSILRIQQVVRGDSAAYFCASSQSDSHGEQFFGPGTRLTVL.